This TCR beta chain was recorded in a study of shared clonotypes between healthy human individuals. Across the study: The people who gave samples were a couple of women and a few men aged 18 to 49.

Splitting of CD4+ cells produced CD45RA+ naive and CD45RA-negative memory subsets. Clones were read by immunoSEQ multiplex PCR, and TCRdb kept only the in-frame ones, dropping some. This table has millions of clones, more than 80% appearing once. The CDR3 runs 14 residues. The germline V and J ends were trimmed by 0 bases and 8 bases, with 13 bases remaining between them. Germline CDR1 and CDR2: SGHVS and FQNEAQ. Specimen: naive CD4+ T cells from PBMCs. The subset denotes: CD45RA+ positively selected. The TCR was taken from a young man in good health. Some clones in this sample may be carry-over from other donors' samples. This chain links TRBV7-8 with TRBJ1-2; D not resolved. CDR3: CASSLANVRVGYTF. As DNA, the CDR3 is TGTGCCAGCAGCTTAGCGAACGTGAGGGTCGGCTACACCTTC. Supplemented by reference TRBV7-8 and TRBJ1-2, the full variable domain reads GAGVSQSPRYKVAKRGQDVALRCDPISGHVSLFWYQQALGQGPEFLTYFQNEAQLDKSGLPSDRFFAERPEGSVSTLKIQRTQQEDSAVYLCASSLANVRVGYTFGSGTRLTVV.